This TCR beta chain emerged from a study of blood T cell repertoires in COVID-19. Study at large: Researchers got acute and convalescent COVID-19 samples from the United States, Italy and Spain. The analysed material was cDNA or gDNA that came from T cells, B-cell-depleted T cells, or PBMCs.

Clones were sequenced by immunoSEQ multiplex PCR, and TCRdb holds only the in-frame ones, with some missing. The sample has 450,000 or so clones; 70% to 90% are singletons. Germline assignment: CDR1 MGHRA and CDR2 YSYEKL. J gave up 1 base and V 0 bases, and 1 base lay outside the gene matches. The CDR3 loop spans 15 amino acids. Sequencing input: peripheral blood. The origin of this receptor is a man between 18 and 29 years old with COVID-19, enrolled during active disease. This rearrangement joins TRBV4-1 to TRBJ2-7, with 9 bases lining up with TRBD1. The CDR3 is CASSQEGTGSYEQYF. CDR3 bases: TGCGCCAGCAGCCAAGAAGGGACAGGGTCCTACGAGCAGTACTTC.